The present TCR beta chain was sequenced within a study of blood T cell repertoires in COVID-19. How the authors handled the data: Amplification of reference gene primers was used by the study to estimate nucleated cell counts. Some clones are missing from TCRdb's copy, which holds only in-frame ones; the method was immunoSEQ multiplex PCR. Clonal size and the V and J genes are those of that table, whereas D and trimming came from the DNA. The sample holds 75,000 to 95,000 clones, approximately 90% seen once. Germline V gene sequence: CDR1 SGHRS, CDR2 YFSETQ. The V gene lost 0 bases and the J gene lost 5 bases, with 11 bases spanning the gap. The CDR3 consists of 15 residues.

This sequence joins TRBV5-1 and TRBJ2-2; D gene uncertain. What was sequenced was peripheral blood. The source is a human donor in a cohort sampled during active COVID-19. DNA for the CDR3: TGCGCCAGCAGCTTGGGTCAAACGGTGACCGGGGAGCTGTTTTTT. As protein: CASSLGQTVTGELFF.